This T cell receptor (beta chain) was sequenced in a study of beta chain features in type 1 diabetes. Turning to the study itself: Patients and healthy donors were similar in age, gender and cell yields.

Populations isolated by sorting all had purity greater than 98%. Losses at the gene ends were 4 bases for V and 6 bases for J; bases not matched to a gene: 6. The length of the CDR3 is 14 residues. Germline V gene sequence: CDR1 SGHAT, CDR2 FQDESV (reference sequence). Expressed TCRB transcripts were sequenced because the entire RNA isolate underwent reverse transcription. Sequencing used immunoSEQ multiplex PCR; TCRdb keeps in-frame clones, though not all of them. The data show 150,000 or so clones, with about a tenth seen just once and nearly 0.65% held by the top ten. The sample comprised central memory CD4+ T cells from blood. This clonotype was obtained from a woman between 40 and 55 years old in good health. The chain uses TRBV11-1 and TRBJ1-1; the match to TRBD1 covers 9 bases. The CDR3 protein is CASSSGQGVSEAFF. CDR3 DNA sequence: TGTGCCAGCAGCTCGGGACAGGGAGTATCTGAAGCTTTCTTT. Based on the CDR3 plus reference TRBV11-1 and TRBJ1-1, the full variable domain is EAEVAQSPRYKITEKSQAVAFWCDPISGHATLYWYRQILGQGPELLVQFQDESVVDDSQLPKDRFSAERLKGVDSTLKIQPAELGDSAMYLCASSSGQGVSEAFFGQGTRLTVV.